This T cell receptor beta chain was identified in a study of vaccination and CD4 T cells after COVID-19. Germline loops: CDR1 MNHNS, CDR2 SASEGT. This CDR3 spans 12 amino acids. Trimming left V 7 bases short and J 8 bases short, with 12 bases between. The Oncomine TCR Beta short-read assay was what sequenced the DNA obtained from cultured CD4+ T cells. TCRdb called the PCR reads again in MiXCR, with one record for every CDR3 protein. This sample yields 6,100 or so distinct CDR3 sequences, of which about half are seen a single time; roughly 30% belongs to the top ten. About this clonotype: The antigen remains unidentified.

Treatment noted: approximately 9-day PBMC culture with coronavirus spike peptide pools or control peptides (ViraFEST assay). Antigen-specific T cells were expanded with peptide pools by ViraFEST, and TCRs were then sequenced. This clonotype was obtained from a human donor who had recovered from COVID-19. The sequencing sample was made of CD4+ T cells from blood, cultured in vitro. V and J are TRBV6-1 and TRBJ2-1; D remains unclear. Written as DNA, the CDR3 is TGTGCCAGCAATCCGAGTGTCTATGAGCAGTTCTTC. Translating it yields CASNPSVYEQFF.